This T cell receptor (beta chain) is drawn from a study of monozygotic twins with inflammatory bowel disease (dated by TCRdb to about 2019). In terms of the full investigation: The complete study included about 28 monozygotic twin pairs: 19 IBD-discordant Danish pairs and nine German pairs, of which four were IBD-concordant and five were IBD-discordant. Within discordant pairs, disease-associated traits were sought mainly by comparing IBD patients with their genetically identical healthy co-twins. Each individual had, on average, about 151 000 unique TCRalpha sequences and 181 000 unique TCRbeta sequences available for analysis.

On this clonotype: The target of this receptor is not known.

CDR1 and CDR2, looked up from the germline V gene, are MNHEY and SVGEGT. From the cysteine through the phenylalanine, the CDR3 covers 15 amino acids. There is no recorded DNA. The protocol used for the library was 5' RACE. For each TCR library, 3,000 to 4,000 ng of total RNA was used. cDNA was synthesized with SMARTScribe reverse transcriptase in eight separate reactions per sample. During cDNA synthesis, template switching was used to introduce unique molecular identifiers that contained a 6-nucleotide sample barcode. TCRalpha and TCRbeta cDNA was amplified in two nested PCRs of about 16 and 10 cycles, and bead purification was carried out after each PCR. Before amplification, the cDNA was treated with uracil DNA-glycosylase and purified using the QIAquick PCR purification kit. The second PCR added Illumina TruSeq-compatible adapters along with sample-specific barcodes. TapeStation and Qubit were used to check library quality and concentration, and about 5 ng of each library was pooled. Sequencing of pooled libraries was carried out on an Illumina HiSeq2500 single-index Rapid Run using 2 x 100 bp reads and custom sequencing primers. In the original analysis: UMI-based consensus assembly with MiGEC version 1.2.6 was used to correct PCR and sequencing errors. V(D)J alignment, clonotype assembly and CDR3 extraction were performed with MiXCR version 2.1.1. To normalise gene usage, clonotype sharing and MAIT/NKT TCR abundance, the analysis used the top 1000, 10 000 and 20 000 clonotypes per sample. After downsampling to 27 000 UMIs, diversity was calculated as the inverse Simpson index using the vegan R package. Paired Mann-Whitney U tests were applied to discordant twin pairs, with Benjamini-Hochberg correction for multiple testing. Reprocessed by TCRdb, the reads give a single entry per CDR3 protein sequence, without DNA. The V and J calls and clone size come from TCRdb's table, not from the authors' own analysis. The sample table gives 300,000 to 350,000 distinct CDR3 sequences. Roughly 2% of the sample belongs to the ten largest clones.

What the research found in general, with its limitations: Different T cell subtypes could not be distinguished in the analysis. Because patients were on differing immunosuppressive treatments, the repertoires may have picked up extra background noise and inter-individual variability. Repertoire similarity did not differ between concordant and discordant twins, possibly due to limited statistical power. Compared with healthy twins, IBD patients shared fewer clonotypes with other individuals, and the difference was most pronounced in patients with signs of disease activity. The results gave no support for a single strong signal or clonotype linked to IBD. IBD patients had lower TCRbeta repertoire diversity, measured by the inverse Simpson index, than their healthy co-twins.

An approximately 2.5 ml peripheral blood sample was drawn into PAXgene tubes per donor and stored at -80°C. Total RNA was isolated from whole blood with the PAXgene blood miRNA kit on an automated QIAcube, without T cell sorting. Peripheral blood from monozygotic twin pairs who were concordant or discordant for inflammatory bowel disease underwent deep TCRalpha and TCRbeta repertoire profiling using unique molecular barcoding. Smoking habits were recorded for all twin pairs, with individuals classified as current, former or never smokers. Sequencing was performed on blood. The V gene is TRBV6-2 or TRBV6-3 and the J gene is TRBJ2-2; lacking DNA, the TRBD1 call made by TCRdb goes unchecked. The receptor was derived from a human donor with ulcerative colitis or Crohn's disease, or a healthy co-twin of an affected twin (not recorded which). The CDR3 reads as follows: CAGKTGQGDTGELFF.